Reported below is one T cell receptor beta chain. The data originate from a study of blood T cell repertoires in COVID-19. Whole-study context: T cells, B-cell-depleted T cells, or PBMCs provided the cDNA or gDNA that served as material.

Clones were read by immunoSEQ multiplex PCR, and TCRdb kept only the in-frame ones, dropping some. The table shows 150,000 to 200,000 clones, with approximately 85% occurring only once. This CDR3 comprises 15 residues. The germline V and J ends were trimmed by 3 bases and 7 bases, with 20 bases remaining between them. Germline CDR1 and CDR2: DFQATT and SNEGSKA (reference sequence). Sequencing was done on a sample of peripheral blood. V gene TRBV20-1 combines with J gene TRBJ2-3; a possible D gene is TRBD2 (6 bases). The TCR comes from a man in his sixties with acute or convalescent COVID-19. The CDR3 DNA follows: TGCAGTGCTAGTACGGCCATTGGACGCGGGAATACGCAGTATTTT. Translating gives CSASTAIGRGNTQYF.